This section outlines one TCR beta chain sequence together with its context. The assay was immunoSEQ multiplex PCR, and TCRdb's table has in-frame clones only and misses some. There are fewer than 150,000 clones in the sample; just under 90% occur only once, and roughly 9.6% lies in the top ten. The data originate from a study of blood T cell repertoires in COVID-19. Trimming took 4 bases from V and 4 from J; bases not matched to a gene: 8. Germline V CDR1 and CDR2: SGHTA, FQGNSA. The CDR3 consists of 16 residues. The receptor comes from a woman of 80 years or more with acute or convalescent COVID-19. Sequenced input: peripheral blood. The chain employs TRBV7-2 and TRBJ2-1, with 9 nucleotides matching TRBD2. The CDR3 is CASSSLAGSLYNEQFF. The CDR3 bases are TGTGCCAGCAGCTCCCTAGCGGGGTCCCTATACAATGAGCAGTTCTTC.